These T cell receptor beta chains were read from a single sample in a study of T cell responses to AZD1222 COVID-19 vaccine. Sequenced by immunoSEQ multiplex PCR; TCRdb stores in-frame clones only, minus some. The profile shows approximately 70,000 clones, around three quarters of them singletons. This specimen was peripheral blood, taken 28 days after the second AZD1222 dose. These receptors were collected from an adult who received the AZD1222 COVID-19 vaccine. Both conserved end residues are part of each CDR3.

j_gene | v_gene | CDR3aa
TRBJ2-7 | TRBV4-3 | CASSPRSQPGQNSYEQYF
TRBJ1-1 | TRBV6-5 | CASSYSSQSTEAFF
TRBJ2-5 | TRBV28 | CASSFFEEEETETQYF
TRBJ1-5 | TRBV6-5 | CASRDRANQPQHF
TRBJ1-6 | TRBV14 | CASSQDRSLGSYNSPLHF
TRBJ1-2 | TRBV10-3 | CAISEPNDRAVVGYTF
TRBJ1-4 | TRBV6-2/TRBV6-3 | CASSYLQGSTNEKLFF
TRBJ1-3 | TRBV3-1/TRBV3-2 | CASSQAPGDTIYF
TRBJ1-1 | TRBV18 | CASTTGGLLSAEAFF
TRBJ2-1 | TRBV11-3 | CASSLRGDNEQFF
TRBJ1-4 | TRBV5-4 | CASSPGRSNEKLFF
TRBJ2-7 | TRBV7-9 | CASSTAYEQYF
TRBJ2-7 | TRBV19 | CASSIDLSYEQYF
TRBJ1-1 | TRBV5-1 | CASSMPEEGLVKAFF
TRBJ2-5 | TRBV4-1 | CASSPGAREEETQYF
TRBJ2-1 | TRBV19 | CASSIGEASYNEQFF
TRBJ2-3 | TRBV7-6 | CASSLGAAGASTDTQYF
TRBJ2-1 | TRBV7-9 | CASSLSWGSNEQFF
TRBJ2-1 | TRBV30 | CAWSRQGVMSYNEQFF
TRBJ1-2 | TRBV29-1 | CSGRIQGDYGYTF
TRBJ2-5 | TRBV7-2 | CASSPPGLAGETQYF
TRBJ1-1 | TRBV28 | CASTTTTFGQGLWAFF
TRBJ2-3 | TRBV29-1 | CSTDTQYF
TRBJ2-2 | TRBV2 | CASSVRTGPGELFF
TRBJ2-1 | TRBV7-9 | CASSLGTIQFF
TRBJ2-3 | TRBV7-3 | CASSLIGLAHQYF
TRBJ1-1 | TRBV6-5 | CASSSTGITEAFF
TRBJ1-5 | TRBV28 | CASSPVLGNQPQHF
TRBJ2-5 | TRBV25-1 | CASSEWGGSETQYF
TRBJ2-1 | TRBV5-1 | CASSLGGQTYNEQFF
TRBJ2-2 | TRBV18 | CASSPVPRQGGTGELFF
TRBJ1-6 | TRBV6-5 | CASSYRMTGLSPLHF
TRBJ2-7 | TRBV7-2 | CASSLAFGEDVYEQYF
TRBJ2-5 | TRBV2 | CASSAGDETQYF
TRBJ1-2 | TRBV28 | CASSLGQNYGYTF